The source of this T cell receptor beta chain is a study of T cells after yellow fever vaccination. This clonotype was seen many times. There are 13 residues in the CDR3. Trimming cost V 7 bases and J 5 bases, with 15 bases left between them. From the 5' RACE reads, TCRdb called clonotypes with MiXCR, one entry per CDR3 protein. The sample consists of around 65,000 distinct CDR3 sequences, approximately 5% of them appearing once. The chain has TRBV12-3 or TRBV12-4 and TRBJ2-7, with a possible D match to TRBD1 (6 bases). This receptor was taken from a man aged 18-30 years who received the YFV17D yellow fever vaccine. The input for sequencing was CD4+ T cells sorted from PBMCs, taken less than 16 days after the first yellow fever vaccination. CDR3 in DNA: TGTGCCAGCAACCGACAGGCTTCTCACGAGCAGTACTTC. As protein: CASNRQASHEQYF.